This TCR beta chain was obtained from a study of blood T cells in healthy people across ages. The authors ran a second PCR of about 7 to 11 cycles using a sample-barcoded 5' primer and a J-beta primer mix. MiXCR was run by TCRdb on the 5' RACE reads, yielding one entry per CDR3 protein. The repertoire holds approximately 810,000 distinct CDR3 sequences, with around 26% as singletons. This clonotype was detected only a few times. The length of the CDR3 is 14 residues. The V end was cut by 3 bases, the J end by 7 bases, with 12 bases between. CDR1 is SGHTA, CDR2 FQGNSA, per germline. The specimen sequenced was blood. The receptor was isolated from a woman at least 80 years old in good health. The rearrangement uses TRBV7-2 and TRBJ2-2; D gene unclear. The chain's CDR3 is CASSLAVRNGELFF. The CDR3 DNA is TGTGCCAGCAGCTTGGCGGTGAGAAACGGGGAGCTGTTTTTT.